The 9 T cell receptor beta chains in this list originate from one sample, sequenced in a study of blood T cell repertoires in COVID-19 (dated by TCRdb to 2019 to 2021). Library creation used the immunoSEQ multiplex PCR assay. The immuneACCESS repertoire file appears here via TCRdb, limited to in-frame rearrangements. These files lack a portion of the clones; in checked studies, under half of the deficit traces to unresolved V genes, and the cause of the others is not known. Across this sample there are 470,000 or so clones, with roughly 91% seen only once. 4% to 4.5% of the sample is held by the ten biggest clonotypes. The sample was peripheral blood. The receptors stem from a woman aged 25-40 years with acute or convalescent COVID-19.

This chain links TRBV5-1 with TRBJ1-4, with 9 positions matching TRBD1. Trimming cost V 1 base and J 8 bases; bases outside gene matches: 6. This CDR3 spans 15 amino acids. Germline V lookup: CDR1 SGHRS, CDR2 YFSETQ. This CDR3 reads CASSLLGQGSEKLFF. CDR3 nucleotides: TGCGCCAGCAGCTTGCTTGGACAGGGGAGCGAAAAACTGTTTTTT.

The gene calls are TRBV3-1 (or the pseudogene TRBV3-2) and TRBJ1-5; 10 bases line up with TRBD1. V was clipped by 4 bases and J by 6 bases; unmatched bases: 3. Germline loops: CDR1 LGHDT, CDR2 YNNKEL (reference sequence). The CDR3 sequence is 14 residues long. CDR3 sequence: CASSLRDRGQPQHF. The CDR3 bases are TGTGCCAGCAGCCTCCGGGACAGGGGTCAGCCCCAGCATTTT.

The CDR3 spells CASRGLDFPDTQYF. CDR3 nucleotides: TGCGCCAGCAGAGGACTAGACTTCCCAGATACGCAGTATTTT. The chain has TRBV4-1 and TRBJ2-3; TRBD2 matches 7 bases. CDR1 and CDR2 from the germline V gene are MGHRA and YSYEKL. The trim removed 6 bases at V and 4 bases at J, leaving 7 bases unmatched. The CDR3 contains 14 residues.

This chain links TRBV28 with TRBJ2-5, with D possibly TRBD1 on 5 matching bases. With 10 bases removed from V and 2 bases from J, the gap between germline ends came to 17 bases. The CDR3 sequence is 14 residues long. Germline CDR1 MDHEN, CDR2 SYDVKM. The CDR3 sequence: CATNPDRAQETQYF. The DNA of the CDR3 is TGTGCCACCAACCCCGACAGAGCGCAAGAGACCCAGTACTTC.

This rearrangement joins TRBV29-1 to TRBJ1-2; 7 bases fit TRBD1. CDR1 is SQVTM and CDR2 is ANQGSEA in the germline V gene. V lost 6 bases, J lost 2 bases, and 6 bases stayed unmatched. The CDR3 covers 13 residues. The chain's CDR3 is CSVGGGGNYGYTF. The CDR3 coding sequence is TGCAGCGTAGGAGGGGGCGGCAACTATGGCTACACCTTC.

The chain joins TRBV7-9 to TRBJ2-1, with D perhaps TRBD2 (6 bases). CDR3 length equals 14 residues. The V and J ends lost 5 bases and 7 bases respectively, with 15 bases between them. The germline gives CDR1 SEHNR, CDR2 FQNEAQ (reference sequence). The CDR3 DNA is TGTGCCAGCAGCCCCCCCCGGAGGGGTAATGAGCAGTTCTTC. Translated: CASSPPRRGNEQFF.

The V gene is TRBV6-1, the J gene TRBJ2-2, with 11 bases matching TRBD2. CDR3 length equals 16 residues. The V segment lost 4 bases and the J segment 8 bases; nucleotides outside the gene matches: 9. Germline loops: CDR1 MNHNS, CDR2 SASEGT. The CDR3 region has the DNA TGTGCCAGCAGTGCTTTACTAGCGGGGGAAGGAGGGGAGCTGTTTTTT. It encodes CASSALLAGEGGELFF.

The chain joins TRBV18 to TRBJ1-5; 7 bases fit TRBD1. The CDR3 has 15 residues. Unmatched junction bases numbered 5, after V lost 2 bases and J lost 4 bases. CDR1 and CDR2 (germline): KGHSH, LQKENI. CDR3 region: CASSPAGTVNQPQHF. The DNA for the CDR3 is TGTGCCAGCTCACCAGCCGGGACAGTGAATCAGCCCCAGCATTTT.

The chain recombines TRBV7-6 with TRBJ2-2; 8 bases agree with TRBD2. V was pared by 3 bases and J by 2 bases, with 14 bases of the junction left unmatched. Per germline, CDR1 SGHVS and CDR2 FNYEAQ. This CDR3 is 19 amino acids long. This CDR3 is CASSFWRWTGGGNTGELFF. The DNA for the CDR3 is TGTGCCAGCAGCTTTTGGCGGTGGACGGGGGGGGGAAACACCGGGGAGCTGTTTTTT.